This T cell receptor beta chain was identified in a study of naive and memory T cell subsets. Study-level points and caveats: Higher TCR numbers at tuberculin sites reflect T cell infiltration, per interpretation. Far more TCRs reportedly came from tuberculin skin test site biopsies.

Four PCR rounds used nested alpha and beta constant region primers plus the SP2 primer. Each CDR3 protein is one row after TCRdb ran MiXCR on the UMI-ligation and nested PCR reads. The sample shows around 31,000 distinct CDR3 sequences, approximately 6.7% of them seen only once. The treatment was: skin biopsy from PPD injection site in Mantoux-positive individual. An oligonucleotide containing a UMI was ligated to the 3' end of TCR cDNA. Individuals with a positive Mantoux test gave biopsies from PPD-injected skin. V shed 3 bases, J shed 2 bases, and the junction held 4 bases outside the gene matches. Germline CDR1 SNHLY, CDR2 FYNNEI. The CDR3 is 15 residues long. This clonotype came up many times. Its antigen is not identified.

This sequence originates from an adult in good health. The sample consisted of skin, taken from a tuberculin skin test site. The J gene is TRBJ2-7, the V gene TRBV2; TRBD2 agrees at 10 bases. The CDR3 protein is CASSDGTSAAYEQYF. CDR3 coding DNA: TGTGCCAGCAGTGACGGGACTAGCGCCGCCTACGAGCAGTACTTC.